This passage covers 30 T cell receptor beta chains from one sample sequenced in a study of shared clonotypes between healthy human individuals. Terminally differentiated effector memory CD45RA+ cells were excluded by CCR7 positive selection of CD45RO-negative cells. Repertoires were generated with immunoSEQ multiplex PCR, while TCRdb's copy carries only in-frame clones and drops some. The sample lists 2 million or so clones; roughly 95% were seen once. Material: naive CD8+ T cells sorted from blood. The receptors were sampled from a man aged 18 to 35 in good health.

The rearrangement links TRBV6-5 to TRBJ1-6; TRBD1 aligns across 8 bases. The V gene's germline CDR1 is MNHEY and CDR2 SVGAGI. J was trimmed by 9 bases and V by 5 bases; bases with no gene match: 6. This CDR3 is 14 amino acids long. Here the CDR3 DNA reads TGTGCCAGCAGTACAGGGGGAGCGGGTTCACCCCTCCACTTT. This gives the protein CASSTGGAGSPLHF.

The chain joins TRBV19 to TRBJ1-4, with D unresolved. The CDR3 runs to 15 residues. The V gene lost 2 bases and the J gene lost 5 bases, with 12 bases spanning the gap. The germline CDR1 and CDR2 sequences are LNHDA and SQIVND (reference sequence). CDR3 sequence (DNA): TGTGCCAGTAGTATACGACACTTCGAAAATGAAAAACTGTTTTTT. It encodes CASSIRHFENEKLFF.

V usage is TRBV7-8 and J usage is TRBJ1-2, with D maybe TRBD1 (5 bases). V was clipped by 1 base and J by 6 bases, with 12 bases between them. Germline V gives CDR1 SGHVS, CDR2 FQNEAQ. The length of the CDR3 is 14 residues. In DNA, the CDR3 is TGTGCCAGCAGCTTAGGGGAGGGGATCGATGGCTACACCTTC. It specifies CASSLGEGIDGYTF.

A remark on this clone: Other DNA sequences of this sample code for an identical CDR3. CDR3 in amino acids: CASSPRDSSYEQYF. The CDR3, as DNA: TGTGCCAGCAGCCCAAGGGACAGCTCCTACGAGCAGTACTTC. The chain has TRBV7-9 and TRBJ2-7, with 7 bases aligning to TRBD1. The V and J ends lost 5 bases and 0 bases, in that order; junction bases with no gene match: 4. From germline, CDR1 is SEHNR and CDR2 FQNEAQ (reference sequence). The CDR3 is 14 amino acids. Supplemented by reference TRBV7-9 and TRBJ2-7, the full variable domain reads DTGVSQNPRHKITKRGQNVTFRCDPISEHNRLYWYRQTLGQGPEFLTYFQNEAQLEKSRLLSDRFSAERPKGSFSTLEIQRTEQGDSAMYLCASSPRDSSYEQYFGPGTRLTVT.

The rearrangement joins TRBV28 to TRBJ2-3, with 13 bases lining up with TRBD2. The junction had 9 bases not matched to a gene; V was cut back by 3 bases and J by 3 bases. CDR3 length: 18 amino acids. Germline V gives CDR1 MDHEN, CDR2 SYDVKM. The CDR3 spells CASSFYGTSGAQTDTQYF. The CDR3 coding sequence is TGTGCCAGCAGTTTTTACGGGACTAGCGGGGCCCAGACAGATACGCAGTATTTT.

The chain recombines TRBV4-1 with TRBJ1-1; 8 bases map to TRBD1. The V and J ends lost 4 bases and 0 bases, in that order; junction bases with no gene match: 13. From germline, CDR1 is MGHRA and CDR2 YSYEKL. The CDR3 spans 18 residues. Here the CDR3 reads CASSLPPTGGFMNTEAFF. CDR3 coding DNA: TGCGCCAGCAGCCTCCCTCCAACAGGGGGTTTTATGAACACTGAAGCTTTCTTT.

The chain carries TRBV28 and TRBJ2-7; D not resolved. The ends were cut back, 4 bases at V and 0 bases at J, with 13 bases in the middle. CDR1 is MDHEN and CDR2 is SYDVKM in the germline V gene. This CDR3 has 15 amino acids. The CDR3 is CASSSPRKSSYEQYF. DNA of the CDR3: TGTGCCAGCAGTTCCCCCAGGAAAAGCTCCTACGAGCAGTACTTC.

About this clone: The same CDR3 can be traced to other DNA sequences in this sample. The J gene is TRBJ1-1, the V gene TRBV28; D unresolved. This CDR3 is built from 14 residues. The V gene lost 3 bases and the J gene lost 0 bases, with 8 bases spanning the gap. Per the germline V gene, CDR1 is MDHEN and CDR2 is SYDVKM. The DNA for the CDR3 is TGTGCCAGCAGTTTGGGGTCGGTGAACACTGAAGCTTTCTTT. This encodes CASSLGSVNTEAFF. Combining the CDR3 with reference TRBV28 and TRBJ1-1 gives the whole variable domain DVKVTQSSRYLVKRTGEKVFLECVQDMDHENMFWYRQDPGLGLRLIYFSYDVKMKEKGDIPEGYSVSREKKERFSLILESASTNQTSMYLCASSLGSVNTEAFFGQGTRLTVV.

The chain joins TRBV9 to TRBJ2-7; either TRBD1 or TRBD2 may fit D (6 bases each). Germline V gives CDR1 SGDLS, CDR2 YYNGEE. V shed 0 bases and J shed 7 bases, with 17 bases lying between them. The CDR3 covers 15 residues. CDR3 amino acids: CASSVGGGRGTEQYF. Here the CDR3 DNA reads TGTGCCAGCAGCGTAGGAGGGGGGAGAGGGACTGAGCAGTACTTC.

The chain links TRBV6-1 to TRBJ1-1; a possible D gene is TRBD1 (5 bases). From germline, CDR1 is MNHNS and CDR2 SASEGT. Deletions cut 0 bases from V and 3 bases from J, with 11 bases between. CDR3 length equals 15 residues. DNA of the CDR3: TGTGCCAGCAGTGAAGCGTACAGGATCGACACTGAAGCTTTCTTT. It specifies CASSEAYRIDTEAFF.

Concerning this clone itself: Distinct nucleotide sequences in the sample also encode this CDR3. The chain recombines TRBV9 with TRBJ1-3, with unresolved D. This CDR3 is built from 15 residues. V was shortened by 0 bases and J by 0 bases, with 7 bases between the two germline ends. Germline V lookup: CDR1 SGDLS, CDR2 YYNGEE. CDR3 DNA sequence: TGTGCCAGCAGCGTAGGAGGGAGCTCTGGAAACACCATATATTTT. The encoded protein is CASSVGGSSGNTIYF.

The CDR3 protein is CASSYRGGARETQYF. CDR3 coding DNA: TGCGCCAGCAGCTATCGCGGGGGGGCCCGAGAGACCCAGTACTTC. V usage is TRBV5-1 and J usage is TRBJ2-5, with 9 positions matching TRBD2. The junction had 7 bases not matched to a gene; V was cut back by 3 bases and J by 4 bases. In germline, CDR1 is SGHRS, CDR2 YFSETQ. The CDR3 spans 15 residues.

J is TRBJ2-1 and V is TRBV19, with D possibly matching TRBD2 (6 bases). Per the germline V gene, CDR1 is LNHDA and CDR2 is SQIVND (reference sequence). This CDR3 has 14 amino acids. V lost 6 bases, J lost 7 bases, and 16 bases lay in between. CDR3 region: CASSGVLALNEQFF. CDR3 nucleotide sequence: TGTGCCAGTAGCGGGGTCCTAGCGTTGAATGAGCAGTTCTTC.

The chain uses TRBV2 and TRBJ2-5; D is unresolved. The CDR3 loop spans 13 amino acids. Per the germline V gene, CDR1 is SNHLY and CDR2 is FYNNEI. V was trimmed by 4 bases and J by 0 bases, leaving 6 bases between them. The CDR3 loop is CASSGTNQETQYF. The CDR3 nucleotides are TGTGCCAGCAGTGGGACCAACCAAGAGACCCAGTACTTC.

The chain employs TRBV2 and TRBJ2-6, with TRBD2 as a possible D gene (6 bases). The V end lost 3 bases, the J end lost 0 bases, and 15 bases lay between the germline ends. Germline CDR1 reads SNHLY; CDR2 reads FYNNEI. The CDR3 covers 18 residues. CDR3 amino acids: CASSDEGGANSGANVLTF. The CDR3 DNA reads TGTGCCAGCAGTGATGAAGGAGGGGCCAACTCTGGGGCCAACGTCCTGACTTTC. Complete variable domain (other parts from reference TRBV2 and TRBJ2-6): EPEVTQTPSHQVTQMGQEVILRCVPISNHLYFYWYRQILGQKVEFLVSFYNNEISEKSEIFDDQFSVERPDGSNFTLKIRSTKLEDSAMYFCASSDEGGANSGANVLTFGAGSRLTVL.

The chain combines TRBV7-9 with TRBJ2-1; D might be TRBD2 (6 bases). CDR1 SEHNR and CDR2 FQNEAQ come from the germline V gene (reference sequence). V lost 5 bases to trimming and J lost 9 bases, with 20 bases between them. The CDR3 is 15 residues long. CDR3 protein: CASSPGEGGPSEQFF. CDR3 coding DNA: TGTGCCAGCAGCCCAGGTGAGGGAGGTCCGTCTGAGCAGTTCTTC.

The V gene is TRBV13, the J gene TRBJ2-5; weak D call: TRBD1 (6 bases). Trimming cost V 4 bases and J 5 bases, with 11 bases left between them. Germline CDR1 and CDR2: PRHDT and FYEKMQ (reference sequence). The CDR3 runs 13 residues. CDR3 bases: TGTGCCAGCAGCTCCGGGACAAAGGAGACCCAGTACTTC. Translated, it gives CASSSGTKETQYF.

The rearrangement uses TRBV5-1 and TRBJ2-7; 9 nucleotides line up with TRBD2. The germline gives CDR1 SGHRS, CDR2 YFSETQ. With 4 bases clipped from V and 0 bases from J, the junction kept 14 bases outside the gene matches. The CDR3 runs to 18 residues. CDR3 DNA sequence: TGCGCCAGCAGCCCATTTCCGAGCGGGGGGCGGAGCTCCTACGAGCAGTACTTC. Translation: CASSPFPSGGRSSYEQYF.

The chain combines TRBV27 with TRBJ2-7; D unclear. There are 15 residues in the CDR3. The V and J ends lost 6 bases and 0 bases respectively, with 15 bases between them. The germline gives CDR1 MNHEY, CDR2 SMNVEV (reference sequence). The CDR3 is CASSPVMHHSYEQYF. CDR3 DNA sequence: TGTGCCAGCAGCCCCGTAATGCACCACTCCTACGAGCAGTACTTC.

The V call is TRBV7-8, the J call TRBJ2-7; possibly TRBD1 for D (5 bases). V was pared by 4 bases and J by 3 bases, with 16 bases between. The length of the CDR3 is 15 residues. CDR1 is SGHVS, CDR2 FQNEAQ, per germline. The CDR3 protein is CASSWAGSDLYEQYF. The CDR3 nucleotides read TGTGCCAGCAGCTGGGCAGGGTCCGACCTCTACGAGCAGTACTTC.

This clone is a singleton in its sample. The chain links TRBV6-6 to TRBJ2-7; D unresolved. The CDR3 is 13 residues long. Trimming took 0 bases from V and 3 from J, leaving 6 bases between them. Germline CDR1 is MNHNY and CDR2 is SVGAGI (reference sequence). The CDR3 is CASSYSLYYEQYF. As DNA, the CDR3 is TGTGCCAGCAGTTACTCGTTATACTACGAGCAGTACTTC.

The rearrangement joins TRBV28 to TRBJ1-1; the D is unclear. The CDR3 covers 15 residues. Trimming stripped 2 bases from V and 4 bases from J, with 14 bases between. CDR1 and CDR2 (germline): MDHEN, SYDVKM. The CDR3 coding sequence is TGTGCCAGCAGTTTACAGGTCTTCGCCATCACTGAAGCTTTCTTT. Its protein is CASSLQVFAITEAFF.

The V gene is TRBV9, the J gene TRBJ1-1; D remains ambiguous. CDR1 and CDR2 from the germline V gene are SGDLS and YYNGEE. This CDR3 comprises 14 residues. Trimming cost V 4 bases and J 0 bases, with 10 bases left between them. The CDR3 sequence is CASSPVDLNTEAFF. The CDR3 nucleotides are TGTGCCAGCAGCCCCGTCGATCTGAACACTGAAGCTTTCTTT.

This chain connects TRBV5-1 to TRBJ2-5, with TRBD2 matching over 8 bases. Germline V gives CDR1 SGHRS, CDR2 YFSETQ. The V segment lost 0 bases and the J segment 4 bases; nucleotides outside the gene matches: 8. This CDR3 has 16 residues. CDR3 in DNA: TGCGCCAGCAGCTTGGCCGCGGGGGGACTACCAGAGACCCAGTACTTC. Its protein is CASSLAAGGLPETQYF.

This CDR3 is CSVRTGLTTNEKLFF. The CDR3 DNA is TGCAGCGTGCGTACAGGCCTAACAACTAATGAAAAACTGTTTTTT. The chain recombines TRBV29-1 with TRBJ1-4; maybe TRBD1 (5 bases). The CDR3 consists of 15 residues. CDR1 and CDR2 (germline): SQVTM, ANQGSEA. Deletions cut 6 bases from V and 0 bases from J, with 14 bases between.

A single count supports this clone. The chain combines TRBV6-5 with TRBJ1-1; D is possibly TRBD1 (5 bases). The CDR3 is made up of 14 amino acids. The germline gives CDR1 MNHEY, CDR2 SVGAGI. V lost 2 bases and J 8 bases, leaving 15 bases between the germline ends. The CDR3 spells CASSYRGAGIEAFF. The CDR3 nucleotides read TGTGCCAGCAGTTACAGGGGCGCCGGAATAGAAGCTTTCTTT.

The genes are TRBV19 and TRBJ1-6; 11 nucleotides match TRBD1. The germline CDR1 and CDR2 sequences are LNHDA and SQIVND (reference sequence). The V segment lost 8 bases and the J segment 9 bases; nucleotides outside the gene matches: 3. The CDR3 sequence is 13 residues long. The CDR3 sequence: CASGGTGGSPLHF. CDR3 DNA: TGTGCCAGTGGCGGGACAGGGGGTTCACCCCTCCACTTT. The complete variable domain, with remaining parts taken from reference TRBV19 and TRBJ1-6, reads DGGITQSPKYLFRKEGQNVTLSCEQNLNHDAMYWYRQDPGQGLRLIYYSQIVNDFQKGDIAEGYSVSREKKESFPLTVTSAQKNPTAFYLCASGGTGGSPLHFGNGTRLTVT.

The J gene is TRBJ1-1, the V gene TRBV5-4; 11 bases align to TRBD1. J lost 12 bases, V lost 4 bases, and 8 bases had no gene match. The CDR3 consists of 13 residues. The germline V gene has CDR1 SGHNT and CDR2 YYREEE (reference sequence). The CDR3 coding sequence is TGTGCCAGCAGCCCTGGACAGGGGGCTACGACTTTCTTT. The encoded protein is CASSPGQGATTFF. Based on the CDR3 plus reference TRBV5-4 and TRBJ1-1, the full variable domain is ETGVTQSPTHLIKTRGQQVTLRCSSQSGHNTVSWYQQALGQGPQFIFQYYREEENGRGNFPPRFSGLQFPNYSSELNVNALELDDSALYLCASSPGQGATTFFGQGTRLTVV.

This clone has a single count. The chain links TRBV9 to TRBJ1-1; 10 bases match TRBD1. This CDR3 is built from 15 residues. Germline CDR1 is SGDLS and CDR2 is YYNGEE. V lost 3 bases, J lost 4 bases, and 6 bases stayed unmatched. CDR3 sequence reads: CASSATGGGGTEAFF. CDR3 DNA: TGTGCCAGCAGCGCGACAGGGGGCGGCGGCACTGAAGCTTTCTTT.

Remarks on this clone: The same CDR3 is also encoded by other DNA sequences in this sample. The J gene is TRBJ1-1, the V gene TRBV4-2; D is unclear. There are 12 residues in the CDR3. Trimming cost V 3 bases and J 0 bases, with 2 bases left between them. Germline-derived CDR1 and CDR2 are LGHNA and YNFKEQ. CDR3 sequence reads: CASSQLNTEAFF. The CDR3, as DNA: TGTGCCAGCAGCCAGTTGAACACTGAAGCTTTCTTT.